Included here is one TCR beta chain sequence, with context. Generated by immunoSEQ multiplex PCR, the TCRdb table keeps only in-frame clones and is missing some. Here the sample spans almost 50,000 clones, 79% being singletons. This CDR3 contains 16 residues. Germline assignment: CDR1 SGDLS and CDR2 YYNGEE. J gave up 5 bases and V 3 bases, and 6 bases lay outside the gene matches. The entry originates in a study of blood T cell repertoires in COVID-19. In the study overall: Specimens from acute and convalescent COVID-19 originated in the United States, Italy and Spain.

The chain uses TRBV9 and TRBJ2-1, with 12 bases aligning to TRBD2. This TCR was sampled from a man between 65 and 85 years old with acute or convalescent COVID-19. Sample: peripheral blood. The CDR3 region is CASSDRLAGAHNEQFF. CDR3 nucleotides: TGTGCCAGCAGCGACCGACTAGCGGGGGCACACAATGAGCAGTTCTTC.